The next 5 T cell receptor beta chains were all read from a single sample in a study of blood T cell repertoires in COVID-19. Produced via immunoSEQ multiplex PCR; TCRdb's table is partial and in-frame only. The table has 300,000 or so clones, around 89% seen once. The specimen sequenced was peripheral blood. The origin of the receptors is a middle-aged woman with acute or convalescent COVID-19.

This rearrangement joins TRBV10-1 to TRBJ2-3; no definite D call. V lost 0 bases and J lost 5, with 6 bases in between. The germline V gene encodes CDR1 WNHNN and CDR2 SYGVQD (reference sequence). The CDR3 consists of 13 residues. CDR3 sequence: CASSESSVDTQYF. The CDR3 coding sequence is TGCGCCAGCAGTGAGTCGTCGGTAGATACGCAGTATTTT.

As regards this clone: Other DNA sequences in this specimen translate into the identical CDR3. The chain uses TRBV5-1 and TRBJ1-5; D uncertain. CDR1 is SGHRS, CDR2 YFSETQ, per germline. Trimming cost V 2 bases and J 2 bases, with 8 bases left between them. The CDR3 covers 14 residues. CDR3 in amino acids: CASSFEGGNQPQHF. The CDR3 nucleotides read TGCGCCAGCAGCTTCGAGGGCGGCAATCAGCCCCAGCATTTT. The whole variable domain, remainder taken from reference TRBV5-1 and TRBJ1-5, is KAGVTQTPRYLIKTRGQQVTLSCSPISGHRSVSWYQQTPGQGLQFLFEYFSETQRNKGNFPGRFSGRQFSNSRSEMNVSTLELGDSALYLCASSFEGGNQPQHFGDGTRLSIL.

This clone was observed a single time. This chain joins TRBV5-4 and TRBJ1-1, with 10 bases identical to TRBD1. Germline CDR1 and CDR2: SGHNT and YYREEE (reference sequence). The junction had 3 bases not matched to a gene; V was cut back by 1 base and J by 3 bases. The CDR3 has 15 residues. The CDR3 DNA reads TGTGCCAGCAGCTTGTGGACAGGGGGTCACACTGAAGCTTTCTTT. Residues: CASSLWTGGHTEAFF.

The chain links TRBV9 to TRBJ1-1; D unresolved. Germline-derived CDR1 and CDR2 are SGDLS and YYNGEE. The V end lost 0 bases, the J end lost 4 bases, and 10 bases lay between the germline ends. The CDR3 is made up of 14 amino acids. CDR3 sequence: CASSVGAGLTEAFF. CDR3 coding DNA: TGTGCCAGCAGCGTAGGAGCAGGACTCACTGAAGCTTTCTTT.

The genes are TRBV19 and TRBJ1-1, with D perhaps matching TRBD1 (5 bases). Germline loops: CDR1 LNHDA, CDR2 SQIVND (reference sequence). The CDR3 spans 13 residues. Trimming pared 6 bases from V and 10 bases from J, leaving 18 bases between. CDR3 amino acids: CASRTDWGNRAFF. DNA for the CDR3: TGTGCCAGTAGAACCGATTGGGGCAATCGAGCTTTCTTT.